The 31 T cell receptor beta chains below all came from one sample that was sequenced in a study of technical replicates of blood from a few donors. Only in-frame clones appear in the TCRdb table, and some are missing; sequencing was by immunoSEQ multiplex PCR. In the table there are approximately 51,000 clones, over 85% of which are singletons. The sample consisted of PBMCs. These receptors were taken from a human donor in good health. Some clones in this sample may be carry-over from other donors' samples.

The V and J genes are TRBV5-1 and TRBJ2-2; possibly TRBD1 for D (5 bases). This CDR3 region has 14 residues. Germline lookup yields CDR1 SGHRS and CDR2 YFSETQ. The V end lost 4 bases, the J end lost 7 bases, and 14 bases lay between the germline ends. CDR3 DNA sequence: TGCGCCAGCAGCATTCAGGGTCGTAGCGGGGAGCTGTTTTTT. The encoded protein is CASSIQGRSGELFF.

The chain joins TRBV7-8 to TRBJ2-7; maybe TRBD2 (6 bases). The CDR3 spans 15 residues. CDR1 is SGHVS and CDR2 is FQNEAQ in the germline V gene. With 5 bases removed from V and 9 bases from J, the gap between germline ends came to 23 bases. CDR3 region: CASSPGRSLSGVQYF. CDR3 coding DNA: TGTGCCAGCAGCCCAGGGCGGTCCTTATCGGGGGTGCAGTACTTC.

The count of this clone is one. The CDR3 coding sequence is TGTGCCAGCAGTGACTCCGGGAGGGCCACAGATACGCAGTATTTT. Translation: CASSDSGRATDTQYF. This sequence joins TRBV6-4 and TRBJ2-3, with TRBD2 matching over 8 bases. Germline V gene data show CDR1 as MRHNA and CDR2 as SNTAGT. V shed 0 bases, J shed 2 bases, and the junction held 1 base outside the gene matches. The CDR3 runs 15 residues.

The CDR3 DNA reads TGTGCCAGCAGCTTGGGAATAGGCGGCTACAATGAGCAGTTCTTC. Protein sequence: CASSLGIGGYNEQFF. The chain couples TRBV5-6 to TRBJ2-1; no reliable D call. The CDR3 is 15 amino acids. Trimming removed 0 bases from V and 3 bases from J, with 10 bases in between. Germline CDR1 reads SGHDT; CDR2 reads YYEEEE.

This clone was observed a single time. The chain couples TRBV5-6 to TRBJ2-5, with 10 bases matching TRBD2. V was pared by 4 bases and J by 5 bases, with 14 bases of the junction left unmatched. This CDR3 is built from 17 residues. Germline V gene data show CDR1 as SGHDT and CDR2 as YYEEEE. The CDR3, as DNA: TGTGCCAGCAGCCGGAGGGGAGCGGGAGGGCCTGGGGAGACCCAGTACTTC. The encoded protein is CASSRRGAGGPGETQYF. The full variable domain, with the rest looked up from reference TRBV5-6 and TRBJ2-5, is DAGVTQSPTHLIKTRGQQVTLRCSPKSGHDTVSWYQQALGQGPQFIFQYYEEEERQRGNFPDRFSGHQFPNYSSELNVNALLLGDSALYLCASSRRGAGGPGETQYFGPGTRLLVL.

This sequence joins TRBV18 and TRBJ2-7; possibly TRBD1 for D (6 bases). Trimming took 0 bases from V and 4 from J, leaving 10 bases between them. Germline lookup yields CDR1 KGHSH and CDR2 LQKENI. The CDR3 has 14 residues. The CDR3 is CASSPPSTGYEQYF. The CDR3 nucleotides read TGTGCCAGCTCACCACCCTCGACAGGTTACGAGCAGTACTTC.

The V gene is TRBV5-6, the J gene TRBJ1-2; D call uncertain. Germline CDR1 is SGHDT and CDR2 is YYEEEE. The ends were cut back, 0 bases at V and 6 bases at J, with 9 bases in the middle. The CDR3 is 13 residues long. The CDR3 reads CASSLGLRDGYTF. The CDR3 DNA is TGTGCCAGCAGCTTGGGACTGCGCGATGGCTACACCTTC.

This clone appeared a single time. This chain joins TRBV6-6 and TRBJ2-7; D perhaps matches TRBD1 (5 bases). The CDR3 runs 13 residues. Germline V gene lookup returns CDR1 MNHNY and CDR2 SVGAGI (reference sequence). V gave up 2 bases and J gave up 3 bases, with 8 bases separating them. CDR3 protein: CASSYRQGYEQYF. The CDR3, as DNA: TGTGCCAGCAGTTACAGGCAGGGCTACGAGCAGTACTTC.

This chain connects TRBV27 to TRBJ1-2, with 12 bases aligning to TRBD1. The CDR3 is made up of 13 amino acids. The ends lost 5 bases at V and 7 bases at J; junction bases unmatched: 2. Germline CDR1 MNHEY, CDR2 SMNVEV (reference sequence). CDR3 protein: CASSGTGGLGYTF. In DNA form, the CDR3 reads TGTGCCAGCAGTGGGACAGGGGGCCTTGGCTACACCTTC.

In DNA form, the CDR3 reads TGTGCCAGCAGTGTGGCCTCTAGCACAGATACGCAGTATTTT. This translates into CASSVASSTDTQYF. This chain uses TRBV2 with TRBJ2-3; D ambiguous. The germline CDR1 and CDR2 sequences are SNHLY and FYNNEI. V was pared by 4 bases and J by 0 bases, with 8 bases between. The CDR3 has 14 residues.

This chain links TRBV29-1 with TRBJ1-1, with a tentative D call TRBD1 (6 bases). Germline assignment: CDR1 SQVTM and CDR2 ANQGSEA. The germline V and J ends were trimmed by 3 bases and 1 base, with 18 bases remaining between them. The CDR3 sequence is 16 residues long. CDR3 residues: CSVEGHGGRGNTEAFF. Written as DNA, the CDR3 is TGCAGCGTTGAGGGTCATGGGGGCAGGGGGAACACTGAAGCTTTCTTT.

The chain couples TRBV7-2 to TRBJ2-7, with D possibly TRBD2 on 6 matching bases. V lost 3 bases and J 3 bases, leaving 12 bases between the germline ends. The CDR3 contains 14 residues. CDR1 is SGHTA, CDR2 FQGNSA, per germline. CDR3: CASSLEGTIYEQYF. CDR3 coding DNA: TGTGCCAGCAGCTTGGAGGGAACCATCTACGAGCAGTACTTC.

The V gene is TRBV4-2, the J gene TRBJ1-2, with D possibly being TRBD1 (6 bases). The CDR3 contains 18 residues. CDR1 is LGHNA, CDR2 YNFKEQ, per germline. V lost 3 bases and J 2 bases, leaving 22 bases between the germline ends. DNA of the CDR3: TGTGCCAGCAGCCAGAACCCACGACCACGGGACACCAACTATGGCTACACCTTC. Translation gives CASSQNPRPRDTNYGYTF.

This clone showed up just a few times. The chain recombines TRBV15 with TRBJ2-6; weak D call: TRBD1 (5 bases). This CDR3 region has 16 residues. Trimming pared 0 bases from V and 0 bases from J, leaving 6 bases between. Germline values: CDR1 LNHNV, CDR2 YYDKDF (reference sequence). CDR3 DNA sequence: TGTGCCACCAGCAGAGATGGGGCCTCTGGGGCCAACGTCCTGACTTTC. Translation gives CATSRDGASGANVLTF.

Of note for this clone: In the same sample, other DNA sequences code for this CDR3. V and J are TRBV5-1 and TRBJ1-2; TRBD1 matches at 10 bases. This CDR3 is 14 amino acids long. Germline V CDR1 and CDR2: SGHRS, YFSETQ. The V gene end was trimmed by 0 bases and the J gene end by 4 bases; junction bases not matched to a gene: 0. The CDR3 DNA reads as TGCGCCAGCAGCTTGGGGACAGGGGGCTATGGCTACACCTTC. Its translation is CASSLGTGGYGYTF.

The V and J genes are TRBV6-1 and TRBJ2-1; D remains ambiguous. This CDR3 has 13 residues. Per germline, CDR1 MNHNS and CDR2 SASEGT. Trimming pared 7 bases from V and 7 bases from J, leaving 14 bases between. The CDR3 bases are TGTGCCAGCACGTGGCAGTACACAAATGAGCAGTTCTTC. This sequence encodes CASTWQYTNEQFF.

The CDR3 here is CASSQVGTDTGELFF. The CDR3 bases are TGCGCCAGCAGCCAAGTAGGGACTGATACCGGGGAGCTGTTTTTT. V gene TRBV4-3 combines with J gene TRBJ2-2, with a weak D call TRBD2 (6 bases). This CDR3 comprises 15 residues. CDR1 is LGHNA, CDR2 YSLEER, per germline. V lost 1 base, J lost 5 bases, and 11 bases lay in between.

The chain couples TRBV6-1 to TRBJ2-3; TRBD1 matches at 9 bases. This CDR3 contains 15 residues. Germline-derived CDR1 and CDR2 are MNHNS and SASEGT. With 7 bases clipped from V and 4 bases from J, the junction kept 9 bases outside the gene matches. DNA of the CDR3: TGTGCCAGCACCAAGGACAGGGGAGGGCCAGATACGCAGTATTTT. Translation gives CASTKDRGGPDTQYF.

This chain connects TRBV7-2 to TRBJ2-1; 7 positions match TRBD2. The V and J ends lost 4 bases and 8 bases, in that order; junction bases with no gene match: 14. The CDR3 totals 16 residues. Germline V gene data show CDR1 as SGHTA and CDR2 as FQGNSA. CDR3 nucleotide sequence: TGTGCCAGCAGCTCAGGACTAAGCGGGAAGCTCTATGAGCAGTTCTTC. Protein: CASSSGLSGKLYEQFF.

J is TRBJ2-2 and V is TRBV7-8; no clear D. Per germline, CDR1 SGHVS and CDR2 FQNEAQ. The CDR3 consists of 15 residues. Between the trimmed V and J ends, which lost 1 base and 4 bases, there was a span of 10 bases. CDR3 sequence: CASSLDRVGTGELFF. Here the CDR3 DNA reads TGTGCCAGCAGCTTAGACAGAGTGGGCACCGGGGAGCTGTTTTTT.

The CDR3 bases are TGTGCCAGCAGTGATCAGGCACTGTTTAACTATGGCTACACCTTC. This encodes CASSDQALFNYGYTF. The chain links TRBV2 to TRBJ1-2, with D uncertain. V was trimmed by 3 bases and J by 1 base, leaving 12 bases between them. The germline V gene encodes CDR1 SNHLY and CDR2 FYNNEI. The CDR3 sequence is 15 residues long.

The chain employs TRBV6-1 and TRBJ2-2; D remains unclear. The CDR3 spans 12 residues. CDR1 is MNHNS, CDR2 SASEGT, per germline. V was cut by 7 bases and J by 3 bases, with 6 bases left in between. CDR3 sequence: CASNQDTGELFF. Written as DNA, the CDR3 is TGTGCCAGCAATCAGGACACCGGGGAGCTGTTTTTT.

V usage is TRBV6-5 and J usage is TRBJ2-2, with 9 bases that match TRBD2. The J segment lost 7 bases and the V segment lost 6 bases, leaving 9 bases of the junction unmatched. Germline V gene lookup returns CDR1 MNHEY and CDR2 SVGAGI. The CDR3 length is 15 residues. The chain's CDR3 is CASRKAGGASGELFF. The DNA for the CDR3 is TGTGCCAGCAGGAAGGCGGGAGGGGCAAGCGGGGAGCTGTTTTTT.

V is TRBV19 and J is TRBJ2-5; TRBD2 matches 8 bases. After removal of 5 bases from V and 7 bases from J, the junction contained 15 bases not matched to a gene. The germline gives CDR1 LNHDA, CDR2 SQIVND (reference sequence). CDR3 size: 16 residues. CDR3 residues: CASSLQTTAGGGTQYF. The CDR3, as DNA: TGTGCCAGTAGTCTTCAAACTACGGCGGGGGGTGGGACCCAGTACTTC.

The chain couples TRBV2 to TRBJ1-6; 7 bases are shared with TRBD1. The CDR3 is 14 amino acids. V lost 6 bases, J lost 7 bases, and 6 bases stayed unmatched. The germline CDR1 and CDR2 sequences are SNHLY and FYNNEI. CDR3 in amino acids: CASREQGYNSPLHF. The CDR3 DNA follows: TGTGCCAGCAGGGAACAGGGGTACAATTCACCCCTCCACTTT.

Only a few counts were recorded for this clone. This chain connects TRBV6-6 to TRBJ2-1, with a weak D call TRBD2 (6 bases). The germline V gene encodes CDR1 MNHNY and CDR2 SVGAGI (reference sequence). Deletions cut 6 bases from V and 4 bases from J, with 13 bases between. The CDR3 has 14 residues. The CDR3 spells CASSPGVGYNEQFF. The CDR3 bases are TGTGCCAGCAGCCCGGGAGTGGGGTACAATGAGCAGTTCTTC.

The V and J genes are TRBV2 and TRBJ2-1; no definite D call. Trimming pared 6 bases from V and 0 bases from J, leaving 12 bases between. Germline V gene lookup returns CDR1 SNHLY and CDR2 FYNNEI. The CDR3 extends over 15 amino acids. The CDR3 region is CASRETASSYNEQFF. The DNA of the CDR3 is TGTGCCAGCAGGGAGACTGCCAGCTCCTACAATGAGCAGTTCTTC.

The rearrangement joins TRBV4-1 to TRBJ1-2; D is perhaps TRBD1 (6 bases). Germline CDR1 MGHRA, CDR2 YSYEKL. V lost 2 bases and J 3 bases, leaving 13 bases between the germline ends. The CDR3 length is 15 residues. CDR3 loop: CASSQTQGSYYGYTF. The DNA for the CDR3 is TGCGCCAGCAGCCAAACACAGGGTAGTTACTATGGCTACACCTTC.

This rearrangement joins TRBV11-3 to TRBJ2-1; 13 positions agree with TRBD2. The germline V gene has CDR1 SGHNT and CDR2 YENEEA. Trimming removed 6 bases from V and 10 bases from J; junction bases left unmatched: 3. The length of the CDR3 is 13 residues. The CDR3 sequence: CASSSGLAGEQFF. In nucleotides, the CDR3 is TGTGCCAGCAGTTCGGGACTAGCGGGGGAGCAGTTCTTC.

In this sample, this clone turned up once. The rearrangement links TRBV30 to TRBJ1-2; unclear D gene. V was shortened by 1 base and J by 4 bases, with 13 bases between the two germline ends. CDR1 GTSNPN and CDR2 SVGIG come from the germline V gene (reference sequence). The CDR3 covers 14 residues. In DNA form, the CDR3 reads TGTGCCTGGAGTGGTCAGTTCTTTTCCTATGGCTACACCTTC. It encodes CAWSGQFFSYGYTF.

This chain joins TRBV9 and TRBJ2-1; 7 bases fit TRBD2. The junction had 4 bases not matched to a gene; V was cut back by 0 bases and J by 4 bases. The germline CDR1 and CDR2 sequences are SGDLS and YYNGEE. The length of the CDR3 is 15 residues. CDR3 in amino acids: CASSVGDYPYNEQFF. The CDR3 DNA sequence: TGTGCCAGCAGCGTAGGGGACTACCCGTACAATGAGCAGTTCTTC.